The 13 T cell receptor beta chains reported below all come from one sample, sequenced in a study of cytomegalovirus exposure and HLA in healthy donors. Amplification used 60 Vbeta primers and 13 Jbeta primers. The data were produced by immunoSEQ multiplex PCR, yet TCRdb's version contains in-frame clones alone and is incomplete. This table holds about 130,000 clones, over 70% found once. Sequencing was done on a sample of PBMCs. These receptors came from a man between 35 and 55 years old in good health and CMV-seronegative.

The V and J genes are TRBV5-4 and TRBJ2-7; 7 nucleotides line up with TRBD1. The germline gives CDR1 SGHNT, CDR2 YYREEE (reference sequence). This CDR3 has 14 residues. J was trimmed by 4 bases and V by 0 bases; bases with no gene match: 4. CDR3 in DNA: TGTGCCAGCAGCTTGGGGGACAGAGCTTACGAGCAGTACTTC. It is translated as CASSLGDRAYEQYF.

This clone was counted once. The V gene is TRBV2, the J gene TRBJ1-2, with D possibly being TRBD1 (6 bases). The CDR3 sequence is 12 residues long. Germline CDR1 and CDR2: SNHLY and FYNNEI. The V end was cut by 6 bases, the J end by 4 bases, with 9 bases between. CDR3 sequence (DNA): TGTGCCAGCAGATCGGACAGCTATGGCTACACCTTC. Amino acid sequence: CASRSDSYGYTF.

V usage is TRBV29-1 and J usage is TRBJ1-4; no clear D gene. The CDR3 runs 13 residues. Germline loops: CDR1 SQVTM, CDR2 ANQGSEA. Between the trimmed V and J ends, which lost 6 bases and 1 base, there was a span of 9 bases. Here the CDR3 reads CSVPSGTNEKLFF. The CDR3 region has the DNA TGCAGCGTGCCTTCCGGAACTAATGAAAAACTGTTTTTT.

The chain couples TRBV6-6 to TRBJ1-2; the D gene is possibly TRBD1 (6 bases). Germline V gene sequence: CDR1 MNHNY, CDR2 SVGAGI (reference sequence). The CDR3 has 14 amino acids. Between the trimmed V and J ends, which lost 6 bases and 0 bases, there was a span of 11 bases. The CDR3 region is CASRRDTANYGYTF. CDR3 sequence (DNA): TGTGCCAGCAGAAGGGACACTGCTAACTATGGCTACACCTTC.

This clone appeared once. The V and J genes are TRBV2 and TRBJ1-3; D ambiguous. CDR1 and CDR2 (germline): SNHLY, FYNNEI. V dropped 2 bases and J dropped 0 bases, with 8 bases sitting between them. The CDR3 loop spans 15 amino acids. CDR3 sequence reads: CASSEMASSGNTIYF. The CDR3, as DNA: TGTGCCAGCAGTGAAATGGCCTCCTCTGGAAACACCATATATTTT.

In its sample, this clone was seen a few times. V gene TRBV6-1 combines with J gene TRBJ1-2; D may be TRBD1 (5 bases). Germline V gene data show CDR1 as MNHNS and CDR2 as SASEGT. The CDR3 is 13 residues long. V lost 3 bases to trimming and J lost 4 bases, with 9 bases between them. The CDR3 spells CASSEDTFYGYTF. CDR3 in DNA: TGTGCCAGCAGTGAGGACACTTTCTATGGCTACACCTTC.

This clone was detected only a few times. This sequence joins TRBV2 and TRBJ1-1, with D possibly TRBD1 on 5 matching bases. This CDR3 has 15 residues. V gave up 0 bases and J gave up 6 bases, with 14 bases separating them. Germline V gene lookup returns CDR1 SNHLY and CDR2 FYNNEI. For the CDR3, the DNA is TGTGCCAGCAGTGAAGCTAGGGCCCGGGGGGCTGAAGCTTTCTTT. Translated, it gives CASSEARARGAEAFF.

The CDR3 spells CASSLGGGLSTDTQYF. The CDR3 DNA reads as TGTGCCAGCAGCTTAGGGGGGGGCTTGAGCACAGATACGCAGTATTTT. The chain couples TRBV7-9 to TRBJ2-3; possible D gene TRBD2, 7 bases. V was pared by 1 base and J by 0 bases, with 11 bases between. CDR3 length: 16 amino acids. Germline assignment: CDR1 SEHNR and CDR2 FQNEAQ (reference sequence). Using reference TRBV7-9 and TRBJ2-3 for the parts outside the CDR3, the full variable domain is DTGVSQNPRHKITKRGQNVTFRCDPISEHNRLYWYRQTLGQGPEFLTYFQNEAQLEKSRLLSDRFSAERPKGSFSTLEIQRTEQGDSAMYLCASSLGGGLSTDTQYFGPGTRLTVL.

This clone was counted a few times. The rearrangement links TRBV4-1 to TRBJ2-7; 7 bases match TRBD1. The CDR3 loop spans 15 amino acids. Germline V gene sequence: CDR1 MGHRA, CDR2 YSYEKL. V shed 1 base, J shed 3 bases, and the junction held 6 bases outside the gene matches. The CDR3 DNA reads as TGCGCCAGCAGCCAAGTCACAGGGGTTTTCTACGAGCAGTACTTC. This codes for CASSQVTGVFYEQYF.

CDR3 residues: CATGKRDRTNEQFF. In DNA form, the CDR3 reads TGTGCCACCGGTAAACGGGACAGGACCAATGAGCAGTTCTTC. The chain has TRBV15 and TRBJ2-1, with 8 bases that match TRBD1. The V gene end was trimmed by 8 bases and the J gene end by 6 bases; junction bases not matched to a gene: 9. The CDR3 extends over 14 amino acids. Germline-derived CDR1 and CDR2 are LNHNV and YYDKDF (reference sequence).

V usage is TRBV2 and J usage is TRBJ2-3; the D is unclear. CDR1 and CDR2 (germline): SNHLY, FYNNEI. V lost 7 bases and J 1 base, leaving 15 bases between the germline ends. The CDR3 runs to 15 residues. CDR3 in DNA: TGTGCCAGCACCCTGATGATACGGGGCACAGATACGCAGTATTTT. Translated, it gives CASTLMIRGTDTQYF.

The V call is TRBV7-2, the J call TRBJ2-1, with D maybe TRBD1 (6 bases). The CDR3 has 15 residues. Per germline, CDR1 SGHTA and CDR2 FQGNSA. The V end was cut by 11 bases, the J end by 3 bases, with 20 bases between. The CDR3 here is CALARGQTFYNEQFF. The DNA for the CDR3 is TGTGCCCTTGCCCGGGGACAAACGTTCTACAATGAGCAGTTCTTC.

This rearrangement joins TRBV2 to TRBJ2-5, with D possibly matching TRBD1 (7 bases). V shed 7 bases and J shed 13 bases, with 19 bases lying between them. This CDR3 comprises 12 residues. The germline gives CDR1 SNHLY, CDR2 FYNNEI. Written as DNA, the CDR3 is TGTGCCAGCACCCAGGGGGGCCCACTCGCGTACTTC. Its protein is CASTQGGPLAYF. Full variable domain (outside the CDR3, taken from reference TRBV2 and TRBJ2-5): EPEVTQTPSHQVTQMGQEVILRCVPISNHLYFYWYRQILGQKVEFLVSFYNNEISEKSEIFDDQFSVERPDGSNFTLKIRSTKLEDSAMYFCASTQGGPLAYFGPGTRLLVL.